This passage covers 15 T cell receptor beta chains from one sample sequenced in a study of T cell changes during pregnancy in multiple sclerosis (dated by TCRdb to between 2019 and 2020). Libraries came from the immunoSEQ multiplex PCR assay. In its TCRdb copy, this immuneACCESS table keeps in-frame sequences only and misses some clones. Where compared with another copy, unresolved V genes explain less than half of these, and the others have no known cause. The sample table shows tens of thousands of clones, and 85% to 90% are seen once. The ten largest clones take up 0.58% of the sample. The sample consisted of CD4+ T cells from peripheral blood mononuclear cells, taken in the first trimester of pregnancy. These receptors were collected from a female donor with multiple sclerosis, enrolled in a pregnancy study.

The chain combines TRBV5-1 with TRBJ1-2; possibly TRBD1 for D (5 bases). Per germline, CDR1 SGHRS and CDR2 YFSETQ. This CDR3 comprises 14 residues. Trimming took off 0 bases at V and 7 bases at J, with 13 bases between the two ends. CDR3: CASSLGPDIGGYTF. In DNA form, the CDR3 reads TGCGCCAGCAGCTTGGGACCGGACATAGGTGGCTACACCTTC.

The chain combines TRBV11-3 with TRBJ2-4; the D gene is possibly TRBD1 (6 bases). The CDR3 covers 16 residues. From germline, CDR1 is SGHNT and CDR2 YENEEA. V was pared by 4 bases and J by 3 bases, with 16 bases between. The CDR3 loop reads CASSSPKGVGKNIQYF. CDR3 in DNA: TGTGCCAGCAGCTCACCTAAGGGGGTTGGCAAAAACATTCAGTACTTC.

The chain employs TRBV6-5 and TRBJ1-5; 12 bases are a match to TRBD1. Germline assignment: CDR1 MNHEY and CDR2 SVGAGI. V trimming: 6 bases; J trimming: 6 bases; junction bases outside the gene matches: 6. The CDR3 loop spans 15 amino acids. The CDR3 protein is CASRPGTGGFQPQHF. In DNA form, the CDR3 reads TGTGCCAGCAGACCCGGGACAGGGGGCTTTCAGCCCCAGCATTTT.

The chain joins TRBV5-4 to TRBJ2-3, with D unclear. Trimming removed 4 bases at V and 5 bases at J, with 11 bases between. The CDR3 runs 13 residues. Germline V gives CDR1 SGHNT, CDR2 YYREEE (reference sequence). CDR3 DNA: TGTGCCAGCAGCCTGGACCCGGGAGATACGCAGTATTTT. Its protein product is CASSLDPGDTQYF.

This rearrangement joins TRBV9 to TRBJ2-5; 8 nucleotides match TRBD2. V trimming: 0 bases; J trimming: 5 bases; junction bases outside the gene matches: 3. This CDR3 has 14 residues. Germline V gives CDR1 SGDLS, CDR2 YYNGEE. The CDR3 spells CASSVGLAGETQYF. CDR3 nucleotide sequence: TGTGCCAGCAGCGTAGGGTTAGCGGGGGAGACCCAGTACTTC.

The genes are TRBV10-3 and TRBJ2-2, with 10 bases aligning to TRBD2. CDR1 is ENHRY and CDR2 is SYGVKD in the germline V gene. The CDR3 spans 14 residues. Unmatched junction bases numbered 7, after V lost 8 bases and J lost 7 bases. CDR3 sequence: CAIGSGRADGELFF. The CDR3 region has the DNA TGTGCCATCGGCAGCGGGAGGGCTGACGGGGAGCTGTTTTTT.

This clone occurred once. This rearrangement joins TRBV5-1 to TRBJ2-7; TRBD1 agrees at 9 bases. The CDR3 has 13 amino acids. Germline V gives CDR1 SGHRS, CDR2 YFSETQ. J gave up 6 bases and V 2 bases, and 3 bases lay outside the gene matches. CDR3 protein: CASSLTGGGEQYF. In DNA, the CDR3 is TGCGCCAGCAGCTTAACAGGGGGCGGCGAGCAGTACTTC.

This rearrangement joins TRBV7-8 to TRBJ2-3; D is perhaps TRBD2 (5 bases). V lost 1 base and J lost 3, with 11 bases in between. CDR3 length equals 15 residues. From germline, CDR1 is SGHVS and CDR2 FQNEAQ. DNA for the CDR3: TGTGCCAGCAGCTTAGGATGGGAGTGGACAGATACGCAGTATTTT. Its protein is CASSLGWEWTDTQYF.

The chain employs TRBV10-3 and TRBJ2-1, with 9 bases identical to TRBD2. The junction had 13 bases not matched to a gene; V was cut back by 10 bases and J by 6 bases. This CDR3 is built from 15 residues. CDR1 and CDR2 from the germline V gene are ENHRY and SYGVKD. CDR3 in amino acids: CATKGGGRGSNEQFF. The CDR3 DNA reads as TGTGCCACCAAGGGGGGCGGGAGGGGTAGCAATGAGCAGTTCTTC.

The V and J genes are TRBV5-1 and TRBJ2-5; no clear D gene. The germline V gene encodes CDR1 SGHRS and CDR2 YFSETQ. CDR3 length: 13 amino acids. Trimming removed 4 bases at V and 5 bases at J, with 12 bases between. The CDR3: CASSPYIRETQYF. The CDR3 DNA reads TGCGCCAGCAGCCCCTATATCCGTGAGACCCAGTACTTC.

The chain recombines TRBV9 with TRBJ2-5; D is perhaps TRBD2 (6 bases). CDR3 length equals 13 residues. The germline CDR1 and CDR2 sequences are SGDLS and YYNGEE. V gave up 3 bases and J gave up 6 bases, with 12 bases separating them. The CDR3, as DNA: TGTGCCAGCAGCGCCGGGAGTCTGAAGACCCAGTACTTC. Protein sequence: CASSAGSLKTQYF.

The CDR3 nucleotides are TGTGCCAGTAGTAAACCAAGGACAGGGGGGAATTCACCCCTCCACTTT. Translated, it gives CASSKPRTGGNSPLHF. The chain joins TRBV19 to TRBJ1-6, with 10 bases identical to TRBD1. The CDR3 extends over 16 amino acids. Germline V gene sequence: CDR1 LNHDA, CDR2 SQIVND (reference sequence). The ends lost 4 bases at V and 7 bases at J; junction bases unmatched: 7.

This chain joins TRBV30 and TRBJ1-3, with TRBD1 as a possible D gene (5 bases). This CDR3 has 13 residues. Per the germline V gene, CDR1 is GTSNPN and CDR2 is SVGIG (reference sequence). V lost 3 bases, J lost 2 bases, and 8 bases lay in between. The CDR3 loop reads CAWSSGPGNTIYF. The CDR3 coding sequence is TGTGCCTGGAGCTCAGGGCCTGGAAACACCATATATTTT. Complete variable domain (other parts from reference TRBV30 and TRBJ1-3): SQTIHQWPATLVQPVGSPLSLECTVEGTSNPNLYWYRQAAGRGLQLLFYSVGIGQISSEVPQNLSASRPQDRQFILSSKKLLLSDSGFYLCAWSSGPGNTIYFGEGSWLTVV.

The chain is built from TRBV7-6 and TRBJ2-7, with D perhaps matching TRBD2 (6 bases). CDR3 length: 15 residues. Germline V CDR1 and CDR2: SGHVS, FNYEAQ. Trimming cost V 0 bases and J 0 bases, with 9 bases left between them. In nucleotides, the CDR3 is TGTGCCAGCAGCTTAGCGGGGGGAGCCTCCTACGAGCAGTACTTC. This encodes CASSLAGGASYEQYF.

This chain uses TRBV6-4 with TRBJ1-5; 8 bases align to TRBD1. Germline values: CDR1 MRHNA, CDR2 SNTAGT. The CDR3 has 15 residues. V dropped 6 bases and J dropped 0; count of bases not matched to a gene: 4. The DNA of the CDR3 is TGTGCCAGCAGAGGACAGGGAAATAGCAATCAGCCCCAGCATTTT. It is translated as CASRGQGNSNQPQHF.